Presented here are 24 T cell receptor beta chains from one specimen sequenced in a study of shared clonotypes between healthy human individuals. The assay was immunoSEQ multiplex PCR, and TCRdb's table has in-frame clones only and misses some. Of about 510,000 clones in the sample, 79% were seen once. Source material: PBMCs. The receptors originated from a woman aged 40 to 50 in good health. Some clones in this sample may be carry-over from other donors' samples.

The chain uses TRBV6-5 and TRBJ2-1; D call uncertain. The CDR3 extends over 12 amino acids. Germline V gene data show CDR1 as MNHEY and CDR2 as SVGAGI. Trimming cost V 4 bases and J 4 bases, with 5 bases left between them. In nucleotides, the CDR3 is TGTGCCAGCAGTTCCGGGTACAATGAGCAGTTCTTC. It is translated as CASSSGYNEQFF.

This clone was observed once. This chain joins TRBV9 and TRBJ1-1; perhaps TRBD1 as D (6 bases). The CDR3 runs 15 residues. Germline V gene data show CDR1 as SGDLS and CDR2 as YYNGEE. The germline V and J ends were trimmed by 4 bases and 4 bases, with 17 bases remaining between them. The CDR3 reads CASSPGGHFSTEAFF. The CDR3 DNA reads TGTGCCAGCAGCCCCGGGGGACATTTTTCCACTGAAGCTTTCTTT.

The CDR3 loop is CASSVGPSGSYEQYF. In nucleotides, the CDR3 is TGTGCCAGCAGCGTAGGGCCTAGCGGCTCCTACGAGCAGTACTTC. The rearrangement uses TRBV9 and TRBJ2-7; the match to TRBD2 covers 7 bases. The CDR3 is made up of 15 amino acids. Germline V CDR1 and CDR2: SGDLS, YYNGEE. V trimming: 0 bases; J trimming: 0 bases; junction bases outside the gene matches: 3.

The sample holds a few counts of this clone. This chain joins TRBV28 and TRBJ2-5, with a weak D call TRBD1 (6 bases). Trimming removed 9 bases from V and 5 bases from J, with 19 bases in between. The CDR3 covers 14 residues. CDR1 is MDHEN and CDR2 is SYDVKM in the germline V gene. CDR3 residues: CASHLSGASETQYF. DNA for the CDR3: TGTGCCAGTCATCTTTCAGGGGCGTCGGAGACCCAGTACTTC.

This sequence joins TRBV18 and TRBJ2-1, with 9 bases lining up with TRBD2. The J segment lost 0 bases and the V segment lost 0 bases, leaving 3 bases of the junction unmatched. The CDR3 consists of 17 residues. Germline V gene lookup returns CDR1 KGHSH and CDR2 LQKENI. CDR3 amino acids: CASSPPGLAFSYNEQFF. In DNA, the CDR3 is TGTGCCAGCTCACCACCGGGACTAGCATTCTCCTACAATGAGCAGTTCTTC.

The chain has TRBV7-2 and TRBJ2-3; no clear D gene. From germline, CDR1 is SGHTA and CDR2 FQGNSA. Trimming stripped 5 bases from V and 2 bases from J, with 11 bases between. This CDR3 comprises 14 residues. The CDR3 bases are TGTGCCAGCAGCCCCGATGGGAACACAGATACGCAGTATTTT. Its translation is CASSPDGNTDTQYF.

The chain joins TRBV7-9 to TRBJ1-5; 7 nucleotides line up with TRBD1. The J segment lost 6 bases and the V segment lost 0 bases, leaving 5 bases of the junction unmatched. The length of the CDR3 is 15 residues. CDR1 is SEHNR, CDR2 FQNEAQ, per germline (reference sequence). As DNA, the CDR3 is TGTGCCAGCAGCTTAGCGCTCGGGACAGCTCAGCCCCAGCATTTT. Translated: CASSLALGTAQPQHF.

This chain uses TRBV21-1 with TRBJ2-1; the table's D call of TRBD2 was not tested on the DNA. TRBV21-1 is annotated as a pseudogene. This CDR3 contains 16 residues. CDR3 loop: CASSKDGGTSKNEQFF. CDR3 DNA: TGTGCCAGCAGCAAAGATGGCGGGACTAGCAAGAATGAGCAGTTCTTC.

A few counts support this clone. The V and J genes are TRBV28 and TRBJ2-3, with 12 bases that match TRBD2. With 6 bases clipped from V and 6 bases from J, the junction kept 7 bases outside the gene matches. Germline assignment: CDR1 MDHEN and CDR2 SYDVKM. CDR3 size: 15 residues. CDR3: CASSRLAGAWDTQYF. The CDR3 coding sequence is TGTGCCAGCAGCCGACTAGCGGGAGCATGGGATACGCAGTATTTT.

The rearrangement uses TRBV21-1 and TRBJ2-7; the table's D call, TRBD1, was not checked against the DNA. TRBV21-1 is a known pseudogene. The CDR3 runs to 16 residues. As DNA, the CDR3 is TGTGCCAGCAGCTTTGCGCCGGGACAAGGGACCTACGAGCAGTACTTC. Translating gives CASSFAPGQGTYEQYF.

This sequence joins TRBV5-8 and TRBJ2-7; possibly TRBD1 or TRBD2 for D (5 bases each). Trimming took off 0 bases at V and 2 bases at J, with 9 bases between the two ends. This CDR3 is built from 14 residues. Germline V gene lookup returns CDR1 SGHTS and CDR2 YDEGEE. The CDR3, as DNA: TGTGCCAGCAGCTTGGGGGGGTCAACCTACGAGCAGTACTTC. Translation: CASSLGGSTYEQYF.

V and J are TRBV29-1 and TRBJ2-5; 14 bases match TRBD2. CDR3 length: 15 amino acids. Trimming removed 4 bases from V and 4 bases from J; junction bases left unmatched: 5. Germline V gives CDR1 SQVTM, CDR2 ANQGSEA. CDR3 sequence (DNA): TGCAGCGTTGGCGGGACTAGCGGGAGCACAGAGACCCAGTACTTC. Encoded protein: CSVGGTSGSTETQYF.

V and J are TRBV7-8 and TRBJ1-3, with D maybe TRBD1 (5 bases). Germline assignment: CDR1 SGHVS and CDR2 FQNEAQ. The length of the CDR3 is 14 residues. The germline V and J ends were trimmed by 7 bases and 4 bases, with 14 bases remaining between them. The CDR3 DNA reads TGTGCCAGCACCACCGCAGGGCGAGGAAACACCATATATTTT. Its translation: CASTTAGRGNTIYF.

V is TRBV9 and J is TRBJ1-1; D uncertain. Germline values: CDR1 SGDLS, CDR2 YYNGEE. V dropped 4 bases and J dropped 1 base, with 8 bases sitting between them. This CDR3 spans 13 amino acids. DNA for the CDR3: TGTGCCAGCAGCCTCAACAGGAACACTGAAGCTTTCTTT. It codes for CASSLNRNTEAFF.

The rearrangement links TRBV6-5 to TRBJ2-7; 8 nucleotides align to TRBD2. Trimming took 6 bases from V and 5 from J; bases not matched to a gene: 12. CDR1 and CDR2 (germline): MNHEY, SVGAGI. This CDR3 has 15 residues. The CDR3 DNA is TGTGCCAGCAGGCTATCCTTAGCGGGGAGCCACGAGCAGTACTTC. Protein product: CASRLSLAGSHEQYF.

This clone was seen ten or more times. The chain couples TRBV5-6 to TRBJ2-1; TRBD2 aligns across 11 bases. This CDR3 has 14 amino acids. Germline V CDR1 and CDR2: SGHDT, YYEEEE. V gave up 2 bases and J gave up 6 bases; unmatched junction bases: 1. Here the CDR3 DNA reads TGTGCCAGCAGCTTACTAGCGGGAGTCAATGAGCAGTTCTTC. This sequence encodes CASSLLAGVNEQFF.

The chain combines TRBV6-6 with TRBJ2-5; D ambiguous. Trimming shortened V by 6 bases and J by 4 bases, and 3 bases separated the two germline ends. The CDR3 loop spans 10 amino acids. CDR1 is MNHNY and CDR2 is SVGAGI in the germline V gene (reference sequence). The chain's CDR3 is CASRGETQYF. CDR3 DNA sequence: TGTGCCAGCAGGGGAGAGACCCAGTACTTC.

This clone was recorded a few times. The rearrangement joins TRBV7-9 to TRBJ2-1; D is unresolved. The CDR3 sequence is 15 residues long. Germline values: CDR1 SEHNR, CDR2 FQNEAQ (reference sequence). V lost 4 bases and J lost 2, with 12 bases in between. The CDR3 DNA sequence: TGTGCCAGCAGCTCACGGGCCCGGGCCTACAATGAGCAGTTCTTC. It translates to CASSSRARAYNEQFF.

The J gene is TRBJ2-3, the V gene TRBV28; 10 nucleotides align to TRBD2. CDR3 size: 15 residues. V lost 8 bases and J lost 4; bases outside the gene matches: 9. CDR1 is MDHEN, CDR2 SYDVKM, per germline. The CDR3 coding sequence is TGTGCCAGCGTCGGGAGCGGGGGGGGCGCAGATACGCAGTATTTT. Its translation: CASVGSGGGADTQYF.

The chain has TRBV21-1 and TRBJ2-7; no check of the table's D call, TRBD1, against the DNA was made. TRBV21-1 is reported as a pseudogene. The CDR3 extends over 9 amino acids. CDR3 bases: TGTGCCGGAAACAGGTCTCTCGTCTTC. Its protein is CAGNRSLVF.

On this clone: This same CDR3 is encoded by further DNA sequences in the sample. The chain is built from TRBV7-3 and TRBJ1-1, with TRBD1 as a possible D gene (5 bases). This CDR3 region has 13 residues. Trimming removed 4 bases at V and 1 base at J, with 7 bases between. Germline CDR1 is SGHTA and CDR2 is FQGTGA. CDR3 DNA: TGTGCCAGCAGCTCTCAGGGGAACACTGAAGCTTTCTTT. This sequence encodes CASSSQGNTEAFF.

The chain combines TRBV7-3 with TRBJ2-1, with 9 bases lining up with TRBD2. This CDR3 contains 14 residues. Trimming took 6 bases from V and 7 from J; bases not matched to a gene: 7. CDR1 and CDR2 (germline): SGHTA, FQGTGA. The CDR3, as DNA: TGTGCCAGCAGGGCGGGAGGGAGTGGGAATGAGCAGTTCTTC. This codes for CASRAGGSGNEQFF.

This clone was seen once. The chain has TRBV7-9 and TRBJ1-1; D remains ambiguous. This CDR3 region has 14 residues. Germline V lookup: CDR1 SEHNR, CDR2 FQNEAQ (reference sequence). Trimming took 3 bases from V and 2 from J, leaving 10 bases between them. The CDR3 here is CASSLSQFNTEAFF. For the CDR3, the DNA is TGTGCCAGCAGCTTGTCACAGTTCAACACTGAAGCTTTCTTT.

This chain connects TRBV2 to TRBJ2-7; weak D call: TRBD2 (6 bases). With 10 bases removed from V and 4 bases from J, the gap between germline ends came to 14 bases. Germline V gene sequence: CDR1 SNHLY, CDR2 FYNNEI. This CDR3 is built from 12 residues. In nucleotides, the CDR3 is TGTGCCAACACGGTGGGAGGATACGAGCAGTACTTC. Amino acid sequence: CANTVGGYEQYF.